This is a list of T cell receptor beta chains from one sample in a study of breast tumors, draining lymph nodes, adjacent tissues. Using its own MiXCR run on the multiplex PCR reads, TCRdb lists one record per CDR3 protein. This table has around 140,000 distinct CDR3 sequences, roughly 33% appearing once. The sample consisted of axillary lymph node tissue. The receptors here all came from a female donor with breast cancer. Some clones in this sample may be carry-over from other donors' samples. Both conserved end residues are trimmed from each CDR3. The order of the fields is J gene, V gene, CDR3 length, CDR3 protein.

TRBJ1-6 TRBV18 15 ASSPQKGRGYNSPLH
TRBJ2-1 TRBV12-3/TRBV12-4 12 ASSPRGGRSEQF
TRBJ2-3 TRBV24-1 13 ATSDPRELTDTQY
TRBJ2-1 TRBV7-3 14 ASSEVAGGPNNEQF
TRBJ2-3 TRBV6-1 13 ASSLRSGRTDTQY
TRBJ1-6 TRBV20-1 16 SARDSRAQNSYNSPLH
TRBJ1-2 TRBV19 12 ASIPLGGLYGYT
TRBJ1-6 TRBV7-9 15 ASSYDRLSSYNSPLH
TRBJ2-2 TRBV7-3 13 ASSLTAENTGELF
TRBJ2-1 TRBV27 11 ASMGQGYNEQF
TRBJ2-3 TRBV7-9 11 ASSFGVADTQY
TRBJ1-3 TRBV20-1 10 SAPGPGYTIY
TRBJ1-6 TRBV29-1 13 SQERGDRGYSPLH
TRBJ1-2 TRBV25-1 13 ASSEWYSKNYGYT
TRBJ2-1 TRBV2 10 ASNGRDNEQF
TRBJ1-6 TRBV10-2 9 ASSDYRVVH
TRBJ1-6 TRBV6-1 14 ASKHGTGGGNSPLH
TRBJ2-2 TRBV20-1 16 SCTSGPYKPTNTGELF
TRBJ1-1 TRBV6-5 12 ASSNGQGLSEAF
TRBJ2-3 TRBV2 16 ASRATLAGGLSTDTQY
TRBJ2-6 TRBV9 12 ASSVERGDNVLT
TRBJ1-3 TRBV2 12 ASSDGVAGNTIY
TRBJ1-5 TRBV2 12 ASRGQHSNQPQH
TRBJ1-5 TRBV19 16 ASSIIGGRYVGNQPQH
TRBJ2-2 TRBV3-1 14 ASSQERGANTGELF
TRBJ2-1 TRBV2 14 ASSEPRTGVYNEQF
TRBJ2-3 TRBV3-1 14 ASSQNSGLSTDTQY
TRBJ1-4 TRBV5-5 12 ASSPGTRNEKLF
TRBJ2-5 TRBV9 12 ASSVQGTQETQY
TRBJ2-7 TRBV28 11 ASRETGDHEQY
TRBJ2-5 TRBV5-1 10 ASRQEGDTHY
TRBJ2-1 TRBV5-8 12 ASSLVSRNGEQF
TRBJ1-2 TRBV13 15 ASSLGRGQGVEDGYT
TRBJ1-1 TRBV10-3 16 AISGRTGGEGFSTEAF
TRBJ2-3 TRBV20-1 12 SARTGRSTDTQY